This T cell receptor (beta chain) was obtained from a study of CD8 T cells in ankylosing spondylitis. Points on this clonotype: Antigen: not known.

This CDR3 contains 16 residues. The V segment lost 2 bases and the J segment 3 bases; nucleotides outside the gene matches: 3. The germline V gene encodes CDR1 LNHNV and CDR2 YYDKDF (reference sequence). Study outcomes and limitations: Disease-linked clones displayed a CD8+ phenotype and appeared relatively rarely in peripheral blood. Characteristic, it appeared, of ankylosing spondylitis blood was a TCR beta motif of several highly homologous variants. Reportedly, disease-linked clones are significantly enriched in ankylosing spondylitis patients' matched synovial fluid. A subset of motif variants has previously been described in the synovial fluid and blood of reactive arthritis.

Library preparation for TCR beta used quantitative 5'-RACE with molecular barcodes. TCRdb re-called the 5' RACE reads with MiXCR, one entry per CDR3 protein. This repertoire shows more than 100,000 distinct CDR3 sequences, about 15% found once; its top ten account for about 33%. Sequenced: blood, either unsorted or a sorted T cell fraction (not recorded which). The receptor's source is a male donor with ankylosing spondylitis. This chain links TRBV15 with TRBJ2-1; 11 bases match TRBD2. The CDR3 loop is CATSRSGTSGYNEQFF. The CDR3 bases are TGTGCCACCAGCAGATCCGGGACTAGCGGCTACAATGAGCAGTTCTTC.